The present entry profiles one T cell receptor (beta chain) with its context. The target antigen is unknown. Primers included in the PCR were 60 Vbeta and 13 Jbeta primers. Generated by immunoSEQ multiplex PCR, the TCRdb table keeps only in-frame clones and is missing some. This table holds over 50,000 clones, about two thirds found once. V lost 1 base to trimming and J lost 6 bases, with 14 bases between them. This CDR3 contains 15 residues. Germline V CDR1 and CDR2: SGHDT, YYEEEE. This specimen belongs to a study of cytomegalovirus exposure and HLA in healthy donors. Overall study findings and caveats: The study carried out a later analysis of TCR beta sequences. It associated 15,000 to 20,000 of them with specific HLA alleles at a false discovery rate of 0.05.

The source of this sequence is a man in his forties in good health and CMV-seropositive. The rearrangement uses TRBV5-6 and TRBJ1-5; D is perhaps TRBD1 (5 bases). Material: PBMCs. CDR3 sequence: CASSLRAGWSQPQHF. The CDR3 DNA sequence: TGTGCCAGCAGCTTGCGGGCAGGGTGGAGTCAGCCCCAGCATTTT.